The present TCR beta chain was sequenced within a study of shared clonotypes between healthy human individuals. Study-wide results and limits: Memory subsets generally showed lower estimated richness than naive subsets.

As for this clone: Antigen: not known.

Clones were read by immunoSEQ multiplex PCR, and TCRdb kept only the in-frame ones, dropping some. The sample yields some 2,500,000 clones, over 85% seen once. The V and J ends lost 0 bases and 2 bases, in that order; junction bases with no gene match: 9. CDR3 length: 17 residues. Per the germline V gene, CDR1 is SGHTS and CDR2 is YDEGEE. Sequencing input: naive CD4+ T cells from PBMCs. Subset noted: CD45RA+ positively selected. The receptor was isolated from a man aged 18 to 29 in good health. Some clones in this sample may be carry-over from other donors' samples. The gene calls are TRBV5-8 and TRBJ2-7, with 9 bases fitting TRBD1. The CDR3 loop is CASSLVGQGPATYEQYF. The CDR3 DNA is TGTGCCAGCAGCTTGGTCGGACAGGGGCCGGCCACCTACGAGCAGTACTTC. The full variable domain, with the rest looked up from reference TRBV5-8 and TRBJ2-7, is EAGVTQSPTHLIKTRGQQATLRCSPISGHTSVYWYQQALGLGLQFLLWYDEGEERNRGNFPPRFSGRQFPNYSSELNVNALELEDSALYLCASSLVGQGPATYEQYFGPGTRLTVT.